This T cell receptor beta chain was documented in a study of OX40 agonist ivuxolimab in advanced cancers. Study-level findings and limits: CD4+ and CD8+ blood T cells expanded clonally by week 6 at 0.1 to 3.0 mg/kg. Nonresponders, in some cases, also had low normalized T-cell clonal expansion.

Only one count was recorded for this clone. What it binds is not known. Sequencing was performed with immunoSEQ multiplex PCR; in TCRdb, only in-frame clones are kept and a portion is missing. The sample includes about 98,000 clones, roughly 89% of them seen just once. The V and J ends lost 2 bases and 5 bases, in that order; junction bases with no gene match: 5. Germline CDR1 is KGHSH and CDR2 is LQKENI. The CDR3 contains 15 residues. The rearrangement joins TRBV18 to TRBJ1-4; 7 nucleotides match TRBD1. The receptor's source is an adult with an advanced solid tumor such as melanoma, head and neck, liver or kidney cancer. The sequenced sample was CD4+ or CD8+ T cells sorted from blood, obtained in a trial of the OX40 agonist ivuxolimab. The CDR3 sequence: CASSPTGTENEKLFF. CDR3 coding DNA: TGTGCCAGCTCACCAACCGGGACAGAGAATGAAAAACTGTTTTTT.